The rows below give T cell receptor beta chains drawn from one sample of a study of OX40 agonist ivuxolimab in advanced cancers. Assay used: immunoSEQ multiplex PCR; TCRdb lists only in-frame clones, some missing. Of 40,000 to 55,000 clones listed, under 90% are singletons. The material was CD4+ or CD8+ T cells sorted from blood, obtained in a trial of the OX40 agonist ivuxolimab. The origin of the receptors is an adult with an advanced solid tumor such as melanoma, head and neck, liver or kidney cancer. CDR3s include the opening cysteine and the closing phenylalanine or tryptophan. Each record gives: CDR3 length, D gene, V gene, J gene, clone size, CDR3 protein, CDR3 DNA. D genes are given only for firm matches. Not every row has a clone size; where given, it reads once, few, many or a size class.

12	-	TRBV7-2	TRBJ1-2	-	CASSPDSYGYTF	TGTGCCAGCAGCCCCGACAGCTATGGCTACACCTTC
16	TRBD1	TRBV11-3	TRBJ2-1	-	CASSSGGQGRENEQFF	TGTGCCAGCAGCTCGGGGGGACAGGGACGGGAAAATGAGCAGTTCTTC
17	TRBD1	TRBV10-1	TRBJ2-2	-	CASSEWGDRGGTGELFF	TGTGCCAGCAGTGAGTGGGGAGACAGGGGAGGCACCGGGGAGCTGTTTTTT
14	TRBD1	TRBV19	TRBJ2-7	-	CASSMQGASYEQYF	TGTGCCAGTAGTATGCAGGGGGCGTCTTACGAGCAGTACTTC
14	TRBD1	TRBV5-1	TRBJ2-1	once	CASSQGQGPYEQFF	TGCGCCAGCAGCCAAGGACAGGGGCCCTATGAGCAGTTCTTC
14	-	TRBV5-8	TRBJ2-7	-	CASARGLDSYEQYF	TGTGCCAGCGCCAGAGGACTTGACTCCTACGAGCAGTACTTC
16	TRBD1	TRBV7-8	TRBJ2-5	-	CASSFWTGRAQETQYF	TGTGCCAGCAGCTTTTGGACAGGGAGAGCCCAAGAGACCCAGTACTTC
15	-	TRBV7-7	TRBJ1-3	-	CASSLGAGAGNTIYF	TGTGCCAGCAGCTTAGGAGCGGGGGCTGGAAACACCATATATTTT
15	TRBD1	TRBV28	TRBJ1-1	-	CASSFGDRANTEAFF	TGTGCCAGCAGTTTCGGAGACAGGGCGAACACTGAAGCTTTCTTT
12	-	TRBV10-3	TRBJ2-7	once	CASERVRGEQYF	TGTGCCTCCGAGCGGGTCAGAGGCGAGCAGTACTTC
13	TRBD1	TRBV6-5	TRBJ2-1	few	CASSYVPGGMQFF	TGTGCCAGCAGTTACGTGCCAGGGGGCATGCAGTTCTTC
15	-	TRBV9	TRBJ1-2	-	CASSVDSSSTFGYTF	TGTGCCAGCAGCGTCGATTCATCCTCGACATTTGGCTACACCTTC
16	TRBD1	TRBV9	TRBJ1-2	-	CASSRQTGGAMGGYTF	TGTGCCAGCAGTAGGCAGACAGGGGGCGCGATGGGTGGCTACACCTTC
14	TRBD1	TRBV11-2	TRBJ2-1	-	CASSSTGGNNEQFF	TGTGCCAGCAGCTCGACAGGGGGCAACAATGAGCAGTTCTTC
12	-	TRBV6-1	TRBJ2-7	-	CASSTGSYEQYF	TGTGCCAGCAGTACGGGGTCCTACGAGCAGTACTTC
16	TRBD1	TRBV10-3	TRBJ2-1	-	CASRDRGGGSYNEQFF	TGTGCCAGCCGGGACAGGGGAGGGGGCTCCTACAATGAGCAGTTCTTC
13	-	TRBV6-6	TRBJ2-7	-	CASSYRRGYEQYF	TGTGCCAGCAGTTACCGCAGGGGTTACGAGCAGTACTTC
15	TRBD2	TRBV28	TRBJ2-3	-	CASSPSGRGTDTQYF	TGTGCCAGCAGTCCTAGCGGGAGGGGGACAGATACGCAGTATTTT
13	-	TRBV5-1	TRBJ2-7	-	CASSLGGLPEQYF	TGCGCCAGCAGCTTGGGCGGACTTCCCGAGCAGTACTTC
15	-	TRBV28	TRBJ1-2	-	CASTPPAALGRGYTF	TGTGCCAGCACCCCTCCCGCCGCGCTGGGGAGGGGCTACACCTTC
15	TRBD1	TRBV28	TRBJ1-1	-	CASSLLDRPNTEAFF	TGTGCCAGCAGTTTATTGGACAGGCCGAACACTGAAGCTTTCTTT
13	-	TRBV11-3	TRBJ1-1	-	CASSSRGDTEAFF	TGTGCCAGCAGCTCGCGGGGGGACACTGAAGCTTTCTTT
11	-	TRBV5-1	TRBJ1-1	-	CASSSNTEAFF	TGCGCCAGCAGCTCGAACACTGAAGCTTTCTTT
12	TRBD1	TRBV10-3	TRBJ1-2	-	CAISAGGYGYTF	TGTGCCATCAGCGCAGGGGGCTATGGCTACACCTTC
13	-	TRBV5-6	TRBJ1-1	-	CASSPTGFGEAFF	TGTGCCAGCAGCCCGACAGGATTTGGTGAAGCTTTCTTT
17	-	TRBV9	TRBJ2-3	once	CASSALPQGGSTDTQYF	TGTGCCAGCAGCGCATTGCCTCAGGGCGGGAGCACAGATACGCAGTATTTT
15	TRBD1	TRBV6-5	TRBJ2-3	few	CASRETGGYPDTQYF	TGTGCCAGCAGGGAGACAGGGGGCTACCCAGATACGCAGTATTTT
17	-	TRBV19	TRBJ1-5	-	CASSTGGSWGGNQPQHF	TGTGCCAGTAGTACCGGGGGTAGTTGGGGTGGCAATCAGCCCCAGCATTTT
16	-	TRBV7-9	TRBJ2-1	-	CASSLVQSGYQNEQFF	TGTGCCAGCAGCTTAGTTCAAAGCGGGTATCAAAATGAGCAGTTCTTC
15	TRBD2	TRBV6-1	TRBJ2-5	-	CASMMEAGRAETQYF	TGTGCCAGCATGATGGAGGCAGGGAGGGCGGAGACCCAGTACTTC